A single sample is the source of the 17 T cell receptor beta chains below, sequenced in a study of T cell repertoires in cytomegalovirus infection. TCRdb analysed the reads with MiXCR anew, one entry per CDR3 protein. This table has approximately 100,000 distinct CDR3 sequences, about 22% appearing once. The sequenced sample was CD8+ T cells from PBMCs. These receptors originate from a human donor in good health (CMV status not recorded). Some clones in this sample may be carry-over from other donors' samples.

This clonotype was seen a few times. V is TRBV7-8 and J is TRBJ2-6; either TRBD1 or TRBD2 may fit D (5 bases each). This CDR3 spans 16 amino acids. Germline assignment: CDR1 SGHVS and CDR2 FQNEAQ. V was clipped by 5 bases and J by 0 bases, with 11 bases between them. For the CDR3, the DNA is TGTGCCAGCAGCGCCGGGACGGGCTCTGGGGCCAACGTCCTGACTTTC. Translating gives CASSAGTGSGANVLTF.

The V gene is TRBV6-2 or TRBV6-3, the J gene TRBJ2-2; a weak D match, TRBD2 (6 bases). V was pared by 6 bases and J by 2 bases, with 13 bases between. The CDR3 is made up of 15 amino acids. Germline V gene lookup returns CDR1 MNHEY and CDR2 SVGEGT. CDR3 sequence reads: CASRSAGGNTGELFF. The CDR3 DNA reads TGTGCCAGCAGATCAGCCGGGGGAAACACCGGGGAGCTGTTTTTT.

The V call is TRBV7-4, the J call TRBJ1-1, with D hard to call. This CDR3 has 14 residues. Germline CDR1 SGHVT, CDR2 SQSDAQ. Trimming took off 5 bases at V and 3 bases at J, with 13 bases between the two ends. The CDR3 nucleotides are TGTGCCAGCAGCCGCAAGGACGGCGACACTGAAGCTTTCTTT. Protein sequence: CASSRKDGDTEAFF.

This clonotype was seen only a few times. The gene calls are TRBV28 and TRBJ2-7; D is ambiguous. In germline, CDR1 is MDHEN, CDR2 SYDVKM. Between the trimmed V and J ends, which lost 6 bases and 9 bases, there was a span of 12 bases. The CDR3 totals 11 residues. In DNA, the CDR3 is TGTGCCAGCAGCGGCAATTGGGGGCAGTACTTC. It codes for CASSGNWGQYF.

This clonotype was seen more than once but under ten times. The chain links TRBV11-2 to TRBJ2-2; D unresolved. Trimming pared 6 bases from V and 7 bases from J, leaving 21 bases between. Germline V gene data show CDR1 as SGHAT and CDR2 as FQNNGV. The CDR3 consists of 16 residues. The DNA for the CDR3 is TGTGCCAGCAGGCATTCCCTCTCAGAAGCGCACGGGGAGCTGTTTTTT. This sequence encodes CASRHSLSEAHGELFF.

This clonotype came up many times. The chain links TRBV28 to TRBJ2-3; D might be TRBD1 (5 bases). The CDR3 has 13 amino acids. Germline V gives CDR1 MDHEN, CDR2 SYDVKM. V lost 10 bases, J lost 5 bases, and 16 bases lay in between. The CDR3, as DNA: TGTGCCATCATTGGTGGGCAGGGAGATACGCAGTATTTT. This codes for CAIIGGQGDTQYF.

This clonotype was picked up many times. The V call is TRBV7-2, the J call TRBJ2-2; D assignment may be TRBD1 or TRBD2 (5 bases each). This CDR3 comprises 17 residues. Trimming cost V 5 bases and J 2 bases, with 18 bases left between them. Per germline, CDR1 SGHTA and CDR2 FQGNSA. This CDR3 reads CASSHRGVFFNTGELFF. CDR3 bases: TGTGCCAGCAGCCATCGAGGGGTTTTCTTTAACACCGGGGAGCTGTTTTTT.

V is TRBV5-1 and J is TRBJ2-1; the match to TRBD1 covers 9 bases. Unmatched junction bases numbered 8, after V lost 4 bases and J lost 0 bases. Per germline, CDR1 SGHRS and CDR2 YFSETQ. The CDR3 has 17 amino acids. The CDR3 DNA reads TGCGCCAGCAGCGCGGTAGGACAGGGGAACTCCTACAATGAGCAGTTCTTC. It encodes CASSAVGQGNSYNEQFF.

This clonotype was seen a handful of times. This chain connects TRBV28 to TRBJ2-2, with TRBD1 as a possible D gene (6 bases). Trimming removed 4 bases from V and 5 bases from J, with 11 bases in between. Germline lookup yields CDR1 MDHEN and CDR2 SYDVKM. CDR3 size: 14 residues. This CDR3 reads CASSYRVHTGELFF. The CDR3 DNA reads TGTGCCAGCAGTTACAGGGTCCATACCGGGGAGCTGTTTTTT.

This clonotype was seen only a few times. The V gene is TRBV9, the J gene TRBJ2-2; TRBD1 or TRBD2 may be the D gene (8 bases each). From germline, CDR1 is SGDLS and CDR2 YYNGEE. V was shortened by 6 bases and J by 3 bases, with 18 bases between the two germline ends. CDR3 size: 16 residues. For the CDR3, the DNA is TGTGCCAGCACCGGGGGGGACAGGACTTACACCGGGGAGCTGTTTTTT. Translated, it gives CASTGGDRTYTGELFF.

V gene TRBV11-2 combines with J gene TRBJ2-7; 9 nucleotides match TRBD2. The ends lost 5 bases at V and 1 base at J; junction bases unmatched: 9. The CDR3 runs 16 residues. Germline V CDR1 and CDR2: SGHAT, FQNNGV. The CDR3 region has the DNA TGTGCCAGCAGCGTAGCGGGAGACCCTATGTCCTACGAGCAGTACTTC. Protein product: CASSVAGDPMSYEQYF.

This clonotype was counted only a few times. The chain has TRBV6-2 or TRBV6-3 and TRBJ2-7, with TRBD1 identical over 8 bases. V shed 5 bases and J 1 base; nucleotides not matched to a gene: 7. Germline CDR1 reads MNHEY; CDR2 reads SVGEGT. This CDR3 is built from 15 residues. The CDR3 DNA is TGTGCCAGCAGTACCGACAGGGGTGTATCCTACGAGCAGTACTTC. This translates into CASSTDRGVSYEQYF.

This clonotype was observed once. The chain employs TRBV20-1 and TRBJ2-1; tentative D call: TRBD1 (6 bases). The CDR3 length is 13 residues. V was trimmed by 3 bases and J by 7 bases, leaving 13 bases between them. The germline gives CDR1 DFQATT, CDR2 SNEGSKA (reference sequence). The CDR3 protein is CSASRGMGNEQFF. CDR3 in DNA: TGCAGTGCTAGTAGGGGGATGGGGAATGAGCAGTTCTTC.

On this clonotype: This sequence may be a read error, since a much larger clone differs from it by one base. This chain joins TRBV7-2 and TRBJ2-7, with D perhaps matching TRBD1 or TRBD2 (5 bases each). The CDR3 loop spans 14 amino acids. V lost 6 bases and J lost 0, with 12 bases in between. Germline-derived CDR1 and CDR2 are SGHTA and FQGNSA. CDR3 nucleotide sequence: TGTGCCAGCAGAGCCGGGACGATCTCCTACGAGCAGTACTTC. Translating gives CASRAGTISYEQYF.

The chain recombines TRBV3-1 with TRBJ1-6, with 7 bases fitting TRBD1. The CDR3 spans 15 residues. CDR1 is LGHDT, CDR2 YNNKEL, per germline (reference sequence). Losses at the gene ends were 4 bases for V and 7 bases for J; bases not matched to a gene: 7. The CDR3 loop is CASSLTGQRNSPLHF. CDR3 DNA: TGTGCCAGCAGCCTAACGGGACAGAGGAATTCACCCCTCCACTTT.

In its sample, this clonotype was seen a few times. This chain's CDR3 is CASSQDKHLMGGGYNEQFF. In nucleotides, the CDR3 is TGTGCCAGCAGCCAAGATAAGCACCTTATGGGTGGGGGCTACAATGAGCAGTTCTTC. The genes are TRBV14 and TRBJ2-1; TRBD1 or TRBD2 may be the D gene (5 bases each). Per germline, CDR1 SGHDN and CDR2 FVKESK. The V gene lost 0 bases and the J gene lost 3 bases, with 21 bases spanning the gap. The CDR3 length is 19 residues.

The chain has TRBV6-6 and TRBJ2-3, with 12 bases that match TRBD2. The CDR3 runs to 17 residues. Unmatched junction bases numbered 7, after V lost 6 bases and J lost 0 bases. Germline V lookup: CDR1 MNHNY, CDR2 SVGAGI (reference sequence). The CDR3 reads CASRGLAGRISTDTQYF. The CDR3 bases are TGTGCCAGCAGGGGACTAGCGGGCCGGATTAGCACAGATACGCAGTATTTT.